The present T cell receptor beta chain was sequenced within a study of blood T cell repertoires in COVID-19. Authors' processing steps: Amplified reference gene primers provided the basis for estimating nucleated cell counts. The repertoire was sequenced with immunoSEQ multiplex PCR; TCRdb's copy has only in-frame clones and lacks some. D and trimming come from the DNA, and the V and J calls and clone size come from that table. Of some 66,000 clones listed, around nine tenths are singletons. V shed 6 bases and J shed 7 bases, with 16 bases lying between them. The CDR3 is 14 amino acids. Per germline, CDR1 MDHEN and CDR2 SYDVKM.

Sequences were obtained from peripheral blood. The chain uses TRBV28 and TRBJ1-5; tentative D call: TRBD1 (6 bases). This receptor was identified in a woman aged 60 to 75 with acute or convalescent COVID-19. The CDR3 spells CASSLTGFGQPQHF. The CDR3 region has the DNA TGTGCCAGCAGCCTCACAGGGTTTGGCCAGCCCCAGCATTTT.